The source of this TCR beta chain is a study of cytomegalovirus exposure and HLA in healthy donors. Study-wide findings and caveats: In an earlier analysis, most TCR beta V segments were productive about 87% or about 30% of the time. Reported performance of the classifier showed diagnosis of cytomegalovirus status with high specificity and sensitivity. According to the study, 160 or so TCR beta chains were cytomegalovirus-associated.

The PCR employed 60 Vbeta primers together with 13 Jbeta primers. Measured with immunoSEQ multiplex PCR; TCRdb has only the in-frame clones, and not every one. The sample holds 100,000 to 150,000 clones; 78% are singletons and the top ten take roughly 1.5%. This clone was seen more than once but under ten times. Its antigen is not known. The sequence was collected from a woman between 18 and 30 years old in good health and CMV-seronegative. Sample: PBMCs.

CDR3 sequence: CASSLQQSGYSDGYTF. The CDR3 nucleotides are TGTGCCAGCAGCTTACAGCAATCGGGGTATTCGGATGGCTACACCTTC. The chain combines TRBV5-6 with TRBJ1-2; D unclear. Germline V gene lookup returns CDR1 SGHDT and CDR2 YYEEEE. V was cut by 2 bases and J by 6 bases, with 20 bases left in between. The CDR3 contains 16 residues.